This entry describes one TCR beta chain. These data belong to a study of CD8 T cells in Susac syndrome. Germline V gives CDR1 KGHDR, CDR2 SFDVKD. The CDR3 covers 14 residues. Germline trimming cut 4 bases from V and 7 bases from J; bases unmatched to any gene: 8. High-throughput TCR beta sequencing covered peripheral CD8+ and CD4+ T cells. Treatment-naive patients with stable or active relapsing-remitting disease were the multiple sclerosis controls. When the RNA was reverse transcribed, random hexamers were used with an input of 0.5 to 1 ug. The CDR3 of TCR beta was amplified by immunoSEQ multiplex PCR across 54 Vbeta and 13 Jbeta. TCRdb itself ran the immunoSEQ multiplex PCR reads through MiXCR, one entry per CDR3 protein. The repertoire holds about 200,000 distinct CDR3 sequences, with roughly 96% as singletons.

Sequences were obtained from CD4+ T cells from PBMCs. The clonotype comes from a human donor with multiple sclerosis. The chain combines TRBV24-1 with TRBJ1-2, with 7 bases aligning to TRBD1. DNA of the CDR3: TGTGCCACCAGTGAAACCGGGACAGCACGTGGCTACACCTTC. As protein: CATSETGTARGYTF.